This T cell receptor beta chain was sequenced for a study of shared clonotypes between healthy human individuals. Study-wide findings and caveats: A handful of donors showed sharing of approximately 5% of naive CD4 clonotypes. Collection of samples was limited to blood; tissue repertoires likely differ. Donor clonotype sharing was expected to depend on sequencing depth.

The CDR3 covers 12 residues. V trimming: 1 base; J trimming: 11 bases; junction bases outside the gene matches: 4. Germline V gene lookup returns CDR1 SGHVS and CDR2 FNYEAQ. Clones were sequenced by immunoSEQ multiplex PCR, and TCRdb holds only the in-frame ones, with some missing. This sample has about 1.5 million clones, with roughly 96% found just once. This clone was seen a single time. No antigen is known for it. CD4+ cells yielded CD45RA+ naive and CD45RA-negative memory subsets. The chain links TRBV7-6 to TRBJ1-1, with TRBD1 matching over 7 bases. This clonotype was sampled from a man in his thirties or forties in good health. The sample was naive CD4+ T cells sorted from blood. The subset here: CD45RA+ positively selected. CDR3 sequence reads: CASSLDRGEAFF. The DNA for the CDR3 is TGTGCCAGCAGCTTAGACAGGGGAGAGGCTTTCTTT.